This T cell receptor beta chain stems from a study of T cell responses to AZD1222 COVID-19 vaccine. Notes on the study in general: Nearly half of spike-specific TCRs reportedly target variant regions that are unmutated in the B.1.351 and B.1.1.7 variants. An increase in Spike-specific TCR breadth and depth was observed after two AZD1222 doses. Samples come after the peak T cell response, not at day 14.

The CDR3 contains 12 residues. Trimming cost V 1 base and J 6 bases, with 7 bases left between them. In germline, CDR1 is LGHDT, CDR2 YNNKEL (reference sequence). On this clone itself: Its antigen remains unknown.

Investigators merged groups given second doses at roughly 4 or roughly 12 weeks. The protocol was immunoSEQ multiplex PCR, while the TCRdb copy is restricted to in-frame clones and leaves out a portion. The sample records about 130,000 clones, roughly 91% being singletons. The TCR sequence derives from an adult who received the AZD1222 COVID-19 vaccine. The rearrangement links TRBV3-1 (or the pseudogene TRBV3-2) to TRBJ2-7; D remains unclear. This sample comprised peripheral blood, obtained 28 days after the second AZD1222 dose. CDR3 sequence (DNA): TGTGCCAGCAGCCAAGCCGAGCGCGAGCAGTACTTC. This gives the protein CASSQAEREQYF.